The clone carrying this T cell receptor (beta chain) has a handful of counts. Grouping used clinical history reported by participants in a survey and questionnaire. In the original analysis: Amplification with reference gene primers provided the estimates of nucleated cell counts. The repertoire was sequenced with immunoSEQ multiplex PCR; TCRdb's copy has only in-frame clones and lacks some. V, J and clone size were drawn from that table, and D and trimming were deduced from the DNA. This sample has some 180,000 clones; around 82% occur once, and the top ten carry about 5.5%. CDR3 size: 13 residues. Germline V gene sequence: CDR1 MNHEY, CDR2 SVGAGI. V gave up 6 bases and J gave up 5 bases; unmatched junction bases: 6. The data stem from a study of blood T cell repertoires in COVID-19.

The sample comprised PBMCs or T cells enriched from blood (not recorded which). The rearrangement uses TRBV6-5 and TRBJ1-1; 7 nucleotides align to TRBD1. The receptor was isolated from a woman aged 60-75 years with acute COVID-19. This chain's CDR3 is CASSPDRRTEAFF. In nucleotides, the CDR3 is TGTGCCAGCAGCCCGGACAGGCGTACTGAAGCTTTCTTT.